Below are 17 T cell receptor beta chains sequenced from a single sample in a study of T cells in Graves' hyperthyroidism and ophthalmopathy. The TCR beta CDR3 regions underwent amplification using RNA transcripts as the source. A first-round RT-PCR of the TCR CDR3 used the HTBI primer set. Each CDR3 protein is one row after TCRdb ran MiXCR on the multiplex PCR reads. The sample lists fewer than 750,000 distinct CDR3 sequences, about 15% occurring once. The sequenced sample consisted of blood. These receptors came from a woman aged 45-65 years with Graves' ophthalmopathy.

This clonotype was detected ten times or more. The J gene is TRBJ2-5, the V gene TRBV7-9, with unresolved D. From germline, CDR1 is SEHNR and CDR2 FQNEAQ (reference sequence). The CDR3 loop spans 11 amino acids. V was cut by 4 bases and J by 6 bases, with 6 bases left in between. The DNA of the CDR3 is TGTGCCAGCAGCTCGATACAGACCCAGTACTTC. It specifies CASSSIQTQYF.

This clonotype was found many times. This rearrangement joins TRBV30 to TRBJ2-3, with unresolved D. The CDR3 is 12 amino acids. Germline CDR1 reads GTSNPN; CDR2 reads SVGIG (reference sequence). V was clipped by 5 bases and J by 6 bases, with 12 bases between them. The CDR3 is CAWGMDKDTQYF. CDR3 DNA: TGTGCCTGGGGTATGGATAAGGATACGCAGTATTTT.

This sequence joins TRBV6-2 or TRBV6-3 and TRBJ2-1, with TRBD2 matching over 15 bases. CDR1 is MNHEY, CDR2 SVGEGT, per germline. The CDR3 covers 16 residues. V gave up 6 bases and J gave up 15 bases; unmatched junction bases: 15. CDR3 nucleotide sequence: TGTGCCAGCAGCCCCTTAGGGACTAGCGGGAGGCGGGACCGGTTCTTC. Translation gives CASSPLGTSGRRDRFF.

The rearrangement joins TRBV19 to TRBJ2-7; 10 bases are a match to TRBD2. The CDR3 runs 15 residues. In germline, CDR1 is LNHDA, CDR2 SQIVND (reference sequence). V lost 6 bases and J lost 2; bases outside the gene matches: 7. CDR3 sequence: CASSLSTSGAYEQYF. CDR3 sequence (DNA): TGTGCCAGTAGCCTATCTACTAGCGGGGCCTACGAGCAGTACTTC. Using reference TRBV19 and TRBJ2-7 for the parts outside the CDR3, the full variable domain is DGGITQSPKYLFRKEGQNVTLSCEQNLNHDAMYWYRQDPGQGLRLIYYSQIVNDFQKGDIAEGYSVSREKKESFPLTVTSAQKNPTAFYLCASSLSTSGAYEQYFGPGTRLTVT.

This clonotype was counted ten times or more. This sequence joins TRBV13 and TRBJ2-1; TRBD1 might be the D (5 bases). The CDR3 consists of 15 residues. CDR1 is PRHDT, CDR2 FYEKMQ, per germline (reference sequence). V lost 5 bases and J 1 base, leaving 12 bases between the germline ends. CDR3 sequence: CASSDRRVSYNEQFF. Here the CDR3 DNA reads TGTGCCAGCAGCGACCGCAGGGTTTCCTACAATGAGCAGTTCTTC.

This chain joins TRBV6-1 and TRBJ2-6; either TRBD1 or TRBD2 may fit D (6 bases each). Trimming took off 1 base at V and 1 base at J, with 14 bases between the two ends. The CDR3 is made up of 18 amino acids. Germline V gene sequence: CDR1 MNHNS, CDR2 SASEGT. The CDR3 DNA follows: TGTGCCAGCAGTGAAGTGGGGGGCGGGGTTTCTGGGGCCAACGTCCTGACTTTC. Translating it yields CASSEVGGGVSGANVLTF.

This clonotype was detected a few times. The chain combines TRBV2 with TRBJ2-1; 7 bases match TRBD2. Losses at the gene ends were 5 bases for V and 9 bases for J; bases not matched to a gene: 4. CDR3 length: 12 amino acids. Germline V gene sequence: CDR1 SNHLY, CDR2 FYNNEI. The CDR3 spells CASSTTSLEQFF. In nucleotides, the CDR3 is TGTGCCAGCAGTACGACTAGCCTTGAGCAGTTCTTC.

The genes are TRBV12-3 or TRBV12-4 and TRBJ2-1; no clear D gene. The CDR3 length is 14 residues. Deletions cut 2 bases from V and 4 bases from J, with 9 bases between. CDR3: CASSLLVTYNEQFF. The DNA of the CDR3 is TGTGCCAGCAGTTTACTCGTTACTTACAATGAGCAGTTCTTC.

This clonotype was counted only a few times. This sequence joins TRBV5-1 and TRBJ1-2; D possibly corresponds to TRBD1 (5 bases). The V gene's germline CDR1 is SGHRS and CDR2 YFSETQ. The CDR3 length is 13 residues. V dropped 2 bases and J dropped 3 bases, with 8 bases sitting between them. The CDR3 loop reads CASSFGTDYGYTF. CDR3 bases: TGCGCCAGCAGCTTTGGGACGGACTATGGCTACACCTTC.

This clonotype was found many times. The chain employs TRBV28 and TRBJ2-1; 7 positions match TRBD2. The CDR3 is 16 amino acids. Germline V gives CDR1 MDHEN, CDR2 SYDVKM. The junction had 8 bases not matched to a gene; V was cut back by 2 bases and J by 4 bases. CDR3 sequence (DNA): TGTGCCAGCAGTTTAACTAGCGAGAGCCTTTACAATGAGCAGTTCTTC. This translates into CASSLTSESLYNEQFF.

Written as DNA, the CDR3 is TGCAAGCCCAAACCGGGACTAGCGGGCACAGATACGCAGTATTTT. Protein product: CKPKPGLAGTDTQYF. The chain joins TRBV20-1 to TRBJ2-3; 11 nucleotides agree with TRBD2. The germline gives CDR1 DFQATT, CDR2 SNEGSKA (reference sequence). The CDR3 covers 15 residues.

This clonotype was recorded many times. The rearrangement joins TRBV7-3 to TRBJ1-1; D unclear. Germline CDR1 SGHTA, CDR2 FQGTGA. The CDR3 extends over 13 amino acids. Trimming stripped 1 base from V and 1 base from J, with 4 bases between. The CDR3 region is CASSLNSNTEAFF. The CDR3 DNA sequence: TGTGCCAGCAGCTTAAACTCGAACACTGAAGCTTTCTTT.

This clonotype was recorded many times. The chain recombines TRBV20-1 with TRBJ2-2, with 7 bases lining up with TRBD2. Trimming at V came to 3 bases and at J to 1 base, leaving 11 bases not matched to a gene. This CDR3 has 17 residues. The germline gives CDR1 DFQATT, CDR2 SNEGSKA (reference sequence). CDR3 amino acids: CSASSLRGVLNTGELFF. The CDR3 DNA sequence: TGCAGTGCTAGCTCTTTACGGGGGGTGTTGAACACCGGGGAGCTGTTTTTT.

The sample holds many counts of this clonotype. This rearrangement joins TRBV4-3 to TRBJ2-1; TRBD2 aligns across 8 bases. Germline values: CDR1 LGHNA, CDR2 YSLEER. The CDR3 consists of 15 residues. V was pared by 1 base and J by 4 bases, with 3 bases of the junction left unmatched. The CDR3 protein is CASSQVASGYNEQFF. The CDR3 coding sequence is TGCGCCAGCAGCCAAGTTGCTAGCGGGTACAATGAGCAGTTCTTC.

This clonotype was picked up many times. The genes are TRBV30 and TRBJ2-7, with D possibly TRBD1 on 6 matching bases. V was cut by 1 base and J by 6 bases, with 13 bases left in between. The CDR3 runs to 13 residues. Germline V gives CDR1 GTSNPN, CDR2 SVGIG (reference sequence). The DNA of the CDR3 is TGTGCCTGGAGTGGACAGGTCGCCTTCGAGCAGTACTTC. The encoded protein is CAWSGQVAFEQYF.

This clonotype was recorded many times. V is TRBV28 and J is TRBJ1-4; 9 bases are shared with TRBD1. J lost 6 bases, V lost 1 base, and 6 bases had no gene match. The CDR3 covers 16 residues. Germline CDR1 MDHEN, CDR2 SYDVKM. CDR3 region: CASSLYGTGLDEKLFF. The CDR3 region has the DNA TGTGCCAGCAGTTTATACGGGACAGGGCTGGATGAAAAACTGTTTTTT.

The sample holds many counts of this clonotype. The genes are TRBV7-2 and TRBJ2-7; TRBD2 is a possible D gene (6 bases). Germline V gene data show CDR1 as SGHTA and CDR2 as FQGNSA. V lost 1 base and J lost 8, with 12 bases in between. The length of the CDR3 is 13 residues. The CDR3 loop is CASSLVTGGKQYF. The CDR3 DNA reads TGTGCCAGCAGCTTAGTGACTGGGGGGAAGCAGTACTTC. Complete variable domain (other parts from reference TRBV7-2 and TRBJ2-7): GAGVSQSPSNKVTEKGKDVELRCDPISGHTALYWYRQSLGQGLEFLIYFQGNSAPDKSGLPSDRFSAERTGGSVSTLTIQRTQQEDSAVYLCASSLVTGGKQYFGPGTRLTVT.